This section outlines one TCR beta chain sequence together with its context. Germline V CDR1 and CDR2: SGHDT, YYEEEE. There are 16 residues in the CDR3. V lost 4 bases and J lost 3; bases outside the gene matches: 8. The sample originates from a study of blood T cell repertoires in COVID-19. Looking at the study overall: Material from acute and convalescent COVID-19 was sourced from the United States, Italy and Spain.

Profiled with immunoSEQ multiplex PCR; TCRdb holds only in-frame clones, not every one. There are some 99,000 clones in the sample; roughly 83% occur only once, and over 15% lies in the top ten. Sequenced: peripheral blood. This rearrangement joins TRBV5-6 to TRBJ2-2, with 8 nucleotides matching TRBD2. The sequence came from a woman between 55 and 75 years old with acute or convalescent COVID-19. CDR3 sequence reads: CASSPGGGGHTGELFF. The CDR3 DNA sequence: TGTGCCAGCAGCCCCGGGGGGGGAGGTCACACCGGGGAGCTGTTTTTT.